A single T cell receptor beta chain is shown here with its context. Its antigen is undetermined. Trimming stripped 3 bases from V and 5 bases from J, with 15 bases between. The CDR3 has 15 amino acids. Germline lookup yields CDR1 SGHRS and CDR2 YFSETQ. The use of a sample-barcoded 5' primer and a J-beta primer mix characterized a second PCR of about 7 to 12 cycles. TCRdb used MiXCR to reprocess the 5' RACE reads, holding one entry per CDR3 protein. The data hold roughly 700,000 distinct CDR3 sequences, with 20% to 25% observed a single time. The data were taken from a study of blood T cells in healthy people across ages. Study findings and constraints: The authors considered diversity estimates from one million T cells to be underestimates. There was no known CMV status for donors, so expanded clonotype changes were possibly confounded.

The sample was also reused in another study, on T cells of mothers and their children. That investigation notes: Donation involved a few healthy Caucasian mothers and the six children that they had. There were over 8.5 million TCR beta CDR3 reads from each mother and a few million from each child.

The chain couples TRBV5-1 to TRBJ2-1; tentative D call: TRBD2 (5 bases). This sequence originates from a boy between 10 and 17 years old in good health. Specimen: blood. This CDR3 reads CASSSLRGRDNEQFF. CDR3 bases: TGCGCCAGCAGCTCTCTACGGGGTAGGGACAATGAGCAGTTCTTC.